This T cell receptor beta chain originates from a study of graft-versus-host responses after intestinal transplantation. Study in general: As for transplant type, recipients had multivisceral, liver-intestinal, or isolated intestinal grafts. Tacrolimus plus steroids were given to all recipients for about 3 years, preceded by anti-thymocyte globulin induction. Study-level results: GvH clones detected in recipient marrow included some appearing first in ileum or blood. Maximum circulating GvH clone levels tracked with early post-transplant HvG decreases.

Remarks on this clone: What it recognizes is unknown.

The data were produced by immunoSEQ multiplex PCR, yet TCRdb's version contains in-frame clones alone and is incomplete. Of 90,000 to 150,000 clones listed, roughly 93% are singletons. The CDR3 is 14 amino acids. With V trimmed by 3 bases and J by 6 bases, 5 bases remained unmatched. CDR1 and CDR2 (germline): LNHDA, SQIVND (reference sequence). This TCR was sampled from a human donor who received an intestinal transplant. The sample was unstimulated CD4+ T cells sorted from spleen or lymph node cells, taken before intestinal transplant. The V call is TRBV19, the J call TRBJ2-7; TRBD1 matches at 10 bases. In nucleotides, the CDR3 is TGTGCCAGTAGTATCCGGGACAGGGGAGGCGAGCAGTACTTC. Residues: CASSIRDRGGEQYF.